Reported below is one T cell receptor (beta chain). This record comes from a study of blood T cell repertoires in COVID-19. Study information: Sources were T cells, B-cell-depleted T cells, or PBMCs; the material itself was cDNA or gDNA.

The length of the CDR3 is 13 residues. V lost 6 bases and J lost 8; bases outside the gene matches: 4. Enrolled through a virtual design, the participants were between 18 and 89 years of age and came from about two dozen US areas. Each participant's cohort was designated according to participant-reported clinical history. Two negative PCRs, clearance, or symptom resolution were required of recovered Cohort 3 donors. The protocol was immunoSEQ multiplex PCR, while the TCRdb copy is restricted to in-frame clones and leaves out a portion. Of a few hundred thousand clones in the sample, roughly 80% are singletons; the top ten hold roughly 3.6%.

The V call is TRBV12-3 or TRBV12-4, the J call TRBJ1-4; 9 bases agree with TRBD1. The TCR comes from a man over 45 who had recovered from COVID-19. The source material was PBMCs or T cells enriched from blood (not recorded which). CDR3 loop: CASRRDRVEKLFF. CDR3 nucleotides: TGTGCCAGCAGACGGGACAGGGTCGAAAAACTGTTTTTT.